This T cell receptor beta chain was captured in a study of stem cell transplantation in POMP-related autoinflammatory disease. Study-level information: Before transplant, CD4+ T cells skewed naive and CD8+ proportions were low. General study findings and limits: Patients with PRAID showed a restricted number of unique TRB V-J gene pairings. A trend toward lower repertoire diversity and greater clonality appeared in every analyzed T-cell subset of PRAID patients.

The sample holds a few counts of this clone. Its antigen is unidentified. Assay used: immunoSEQ multiplex PCR; TCRdb lists only in-frame clones, some missing. The sample lists some 65,000 clones; about nine tenths were seen once. Prominent immunodeficiency with autoinflammation defined PRAID. CDR3 size: 15 residues. Germline assignment: CDR1 KGHSH and CDR2 LQKENI. The V end was cut by 3 bases, the J end by 1 base, with 12 bases between. The material was CD4+ T cells from PBMCs, obtained after stem cell transplantation. J is TRBJ1-2 and V is TRBV18; maybe TRBD1 (5 bases). This TCR came from a human patient with POMP-related autoinflammation and immune dysregulation (PRAID). The T cells may partly be graft donor cells. The CDR3 coding sequence is TGTGCCAGCTCACCCCGGGACGTTTTTAACTATGGCTACACCTTC. As protein: CASSPRDVFNYGYTF.